This TCR beta chain was captured in a study of cytomegalovirus exposure and HLA in healthy donors. Study in general: Counted in an early data release were about 85 million unique TCRs from HLA-typed donors.

This clone has just a few counts. The CDR3 loop spans 15 amino acids. Trimming cost V 0 bases and J 4 bases; bases outside gene matches: 2. The germline V gene has CDR1 SGHDT and CDR2 YYEEEE. PCR was performed using 60 Vbeta and 13 Jbeta primers. Data came from immunoSEQ multiplex PCR; TCRdb stores just in-frame clones and leaves some out. The sample yields fewer than 200,000 clones, 8.5% to 10% seen once. Sequencing was done on a sample of PBMCs. This rearrangement joins TRBV5-6 to TRBJ1-1; 11 nucleotides align to TRBD1. The TCR comes from a woman aged 25 to 45 in good health and CMV-seropositive. The CDR3 loop is CASSLGGTGGTEAFF. In DNA, the CDR3 is TGTGCCAGCAGCTTGGGTGGGACAGGGGGCACTGAAGCTTTCTTT.